This entry lists 27 T cell receptor beta chains sequenced from one sample in a study of blood T cell repertoires in COVID-19. TCRdb keeps only in-frame clones here, not all; method: immunoSEQ multiplex PCR. Of about 120,000 clones listed, around 74% are singletons. Sequencing used peripheral blood. These receptors all come from a man between 60 and 75 years old with acute or convalescent COVID-19.

The rearrangement links TRBV7-3 to TRBJ2-5, with D perhaps TRBD1 (7 bases). Trimming removed 5 bases from V and 5 bases from J, with 12 bases in between. Germline lookup yields CDR1 SGHTA and CDR2 FQGTGA. This CDR3 is built from 13 residues. The CDR3 nucleotides read TGTGCCAGCAGCATGACAGGGAGGGAGACCCAGTACTTC. It encodes CASSMTGRETQYF.

The chain joins TRBV6-5 to TRBJ1-4; TRBD1 agrees at 8 bases. Germline assignment: CDR1 MNHEY and CDR2 SVGAGI. The CDR3 sequence is 14 residues long. Trimming took 2 bases from V and 7 from J; bases not matched to a gene: 3. The CDR3 sequence: CASSYTRGREKLFF. The CDR3, as DNA: TGTGCCAGCAGTTACACCAGGGGGCGTGAAAAACTGTTTTTT.

V is TRBV21-1 and J is TRBJ2-1; the table's D call, TRBD2, has no DNA check behind it. TRBV21-1 is reported as a pseudogene. CDR3 length: 14 residues. CDR3 in DNA: TGTGCCAGCAGCGCGAGCGAACCCAACAATGAGCAGTTCTTC. It yields the protein CASSASEPNNEQFF.

The chain uses TRBV19 and TRBJ2-3; D is perhaps TRBD1 (5 bases). The germline V gene has CDR1 LNHDA and CDR2 SQIVND (reference sequence). Trimming shortened V by 5 bases and J by 2 bases, and 11 bases separated the two germline ends. The CDR3 is made up of 14 amino acids. CDR3 DNA: TGTGCCAGTAGTGGGGCAGGGATCACAGATACGCAGTATTTT. Protein: CASSGAGITDTQYF.

V is TRBV4-1 and J is TRBJ2-3; 7 bases are shared with TRBD1. The V and J ends lost 0 bases and 0 bases, in that order; junction bases with no gene match: 15. Germline V gives CDR1 MGHRA, CDR2 YSYEKL. The CDR3 loop spans 20 amino acids. The CDR3 spells CASSQELRGQTITSTDTQYF. CDR3 coding DNA: TGCGCCAGCAGCCAAGAGTTAAGGGGGCAAACTATAACTAGCACAGATACGCAGTATTTT.

The rearrangement joins TRBV3-1 (or the pseudogene TRBV3-2) to TRBJ1-3, with D possibly matching TRBD1 (5 bases). This CDR3 is 15 amino acids long. V lost 1 base, J lost 4 bases, and 11 bases lay in between. The V gene's germline CDR1 is LGHDT and CDR2 YNNKEL (reference sequence). The CDR3 DNA is TGTGCCAGCAGCCAAGGCAGGACACACGGAAACACCATATATTTT. Its protein product is CASSQGRTHGNTIYF.

The J gene is TRBJ2-1, the V gene TRBV5-4; TRBD2 aligns across 7 bases. The germline V gene has CDR1 SGHNT and CDR2 YYREEE (reference sequence). V shed 0 bases, J shed 7 bases, and the junction held 4 bases outside the gene matches. The CDR3 contains 14 residues. CDR3 in amino acids: CASSLETSSNEQFF. The CDR3 DNA reads TGTGCCAGCAGCTTGGAGACTAGCAGTAATGAGCAGTTCTTC.

This clone showed up just a few times. The rearrangement links TRBV10-2 to TRBJ2-3; no clear D gene. The length of the CDR3 is 12 residues. In germline, CDR1 is WSHSY, CDR2 SAAADI. V was clipped by 8 bases and J by 1 base, with 7 bases between them. The CDR3 loop reads CASRYGTDTQYF. CDR3 sequence (DNA): TGCGCCAGCCGCTACGGCACAGATACGCAGTATTTT.

This clone was seen only a few times. The chain's CDR3 is CASSLASGGYNEQFF. CDR3 coding DNA: TGTGCCAGCAGCTTAGCTAGCGGGGGCTACAATGAGCAGTTCTTC. The V and J genes are TRBV7-2 and TRBJ2-1, with 9 bases fitting TRBD2. The CDR3 is 15 residues long. The germline gives CDR1 SGHTA, CDR2 FQGNSA. With V trimmed by 0 bases and J by 3 bases, 0 bases remained unmatched.

Here the CDR3 DNA reads TGTGCCAGCAGATCAGGGGCTAATTCACCCCTCCACTTT. It specifies CASRSGANSPLHF. The chain employs TRBV12-3 or TRBV12-4 and TRBJ1-6; a possible D gene is TRBD1 (6 bases). The CDR3 runs 13 residues. V was trimmed by 6 bases and J by 6 bases, leaving 9 bases between them.

The chain links TRBV30 to TRBJ1-2; 7 positions match TRBD1. V lost 7 bases to trimming and J lost 4 bases; unmatched junction nucleotides: 12. Germline CDR1 GTSNPN, CDR2 SVGIG (reference sequence). CDR3 size: 14 residues. Here the CDR3 reads CASPNPGTAYGYTF. The CDR3 coding sequence is TGTGCCTCCCCGAATCCGGGGACAGCCTATGGCTACACCTTC.

The chain has TRBV27 and TRBJ2-4; 7 bases are shared with TRBD1. The CDR3 loop spans 14 amino acids. Germline lookup yields CDR1 MNHEY and CDR2 SMNVEV (reference sequence). V shed 6 bases, J shed 7 bases, and the junction held 9 bases outside the gene matches. The CDR3 loop is CASRDTGAGNIQYF. The CDR3 region has the DNA TGTGCCAGCAGGGATACAGGGGCCGGGAACATTCAGTACTTC.

V is TRBV18 and J is TRBJ2-6; 9 bases align to TRBD1. This CDR3 contains 17 residues. Trimming took 6 bases from V and 0 from J; bases not matched to a gene: 6. Germline loops: CDR1 KGHSH, CDR2 LQKENI. CDR3 coding DNA: TGTGCCAGCTCGCTCCGGGACAGGGCCTCTGGGGCCAACGTCCTGACTTTC. Protein: CASSLRDRASGANVLTF.

J is TRBJ2-7 and V is TRBV7-9; 14 bases align to TRBD2. This CDR3 is built from 18 residues. Germline V lookup: CDR1 SEHNR, CDR2 FQNEAQ (reference sequence). The V gene end was trimmed by 4 bases and the J gene end by 2 bases; junction bases not matched to a gene: 10. The CDR3 bases are TGTGCCAGCAGCTCACCCCCCGGGACTAGCGGGGGAACCTACGAGCAGTACTTC. Protein: CASSSPPGTSGGTYEQYF.

This rearrangement joins TRBV11-3 to TRBJ2-3; 13 positions agree with TRBD2. Per germline, CDR1 SGHNT and CDR2 YENEEA. J lost 3 bases, V lost 6 bases, and 6 bases had no gene match. The CDR3 loop spans 16 amino acids. The CDR3 DNA sequence: TGTGCCAGCAGGCCCGGGACTAGCGGGGTTACAGATACGCAGTATTTT. It yields the protein CASRPGTSGVTDTQYF.

In its sample, this clone was seen once. The V call is TRBV27, the J call TRBJ2-3, with D maybe TRBD2 (6 bases). CDR1 and CDR2 (germline): MNHEY, SMNVEV (reference sequence). Trimming left V 8 bases short and J 6 bases short, with 21 bases between. CDR3 size: 15 residues. CDR3 residues: CASSRGGVIRDTQYF. The CDR3 DNA is TGTGCCAGCTCAAGAGGCGGGGTAATAAGGGATACGCAGTATTTT.

The chain links TRBV6-5 to TRBJ1-1; D may be TRBD1 (6 bases). The CDR3 runs 14 residues. V was cut by 5 bases and J by 4 bases, with 14 bases left in between. CDR1 is MNHEY and CDR2 is SVGAGI in the germline V gene. The CDR3 DNA reads TGTGCCAGCAGTACCAGGGGCTGGGGCACTGAAGCTTTCTTT. Translation gives CASSTRGWGTEAFF.

The chain has TRBV27 and TRBJ1-3; tentative D call: TRBD1 (6 bases). Germline V gives CDR1 MNHEY, CDR2 SMNVEV (reference sequence). The CDR3 runs to 15 residues. V was pared by 6 bases and J by 3 bases, with 15 bases between. The CDR3 is CASRKGGAFGNTIYF. The CDR3 bases are TGTGCCAGCAGAAAGGGGGGGGCGTTTGGAAACACCATATATTTT.

This chain joins TRBV12-5 and TRBJ2-1, with 8 bases matching TRBD2. Germline loops: CDR1 LGHNT, CDR2 FRNRAP. The CDR3 sequence is 14 residues long. V shed 5 bases and J 2 bases; nucleotides not matched to a gene: 2. CDR3 residues: CASGPGLAYNEQFF. The CDR3 nucleotides read TGTGCTAGTGGTCCGGGACTAGCCTACAATGAGCAGTTCTTC.

V is TRBV11-3 and J is TRBJ1-4; a possible D gene is TRBD1 (6 bases). The CDR3 totals 16 residues. The V gene's germline CDR1 is SGHNT and CDR2 YENEEA. Trimming stripped 5 bases from V and 5 bases from J, with 18 bases between. CDR3 in DNA: TGTGCCAGCAGCCTACCCAGTTCCGGGACAAATGAAAAACTGTTTTTT. Translating it yields CASSLPSSGTNEKLFF.

The chain combines TRBV7-2 with TRBJ2-7; 7 positions match TRBD2. This CDR3 contains 16 residues. Germline CDR1 and CDR2: SGHTA and FQGNSA. With V trimmed by 6 bases and J by 3 bases, 14 bases remained unmatched. The CDR3 DNA follows: TGTGCCAGCAGTCTAGCGGTGGGTCAGGGCCACTACGAGCAGTACTTC. Amino acid sequence: CASSLAVGQGHYEQYF.

The CDR3 loop is CASGMNVAGDTQYF. DNA of the CDR3: TGTGCCAGCGGAATGAATGTAGCTGGAGATACGCAGTATTTT. The chain has TRBV2 and TRBJ2-3; D ambiguous. CDR3 size: 14 residues. The V end lost 8 bases, the J end lost 5 bases, and 17 bases lay between the germline ends. CDR1 and CDR2 (germline): SNHLY, FYNNEI.

The J gene is TRBJ2-1, the V gene TRBV7-8; TRBD2 is a possible D gene (6 bases). V was trimmed by 5 bases and J by 9 bases, leaving 17 bases between them. The CDR3 length is 14 residues. Germline values: CDR1 SGHVS, CDR2 FQNEAQ. The CDR3 loop is CASSRGGPGSEQFF. The CDR3 region has the DNA TGTGCCAGCAGCCGAGGAGGGCCAGGATCTGAGCAGTTCTTC. The entire variable domain, with the rest obtained from reference TRBV7-8 and TRBJ2-1, is as follows: GAGVSQSPRYKVAKRGQDVALRCDPISGHVSLFWYQQALGQGPEFLTYFQNEAQLDKSGLPSDRFFAERPEGSVSTLKIQRTQQEDSAVYLCASSRGGPGSEQFFGPGTRLTVL.

The CDR3: CASSYDRANNSPLHF. CDR3 nucleotides: TGTGCCAGCAGTTACGACAGGGCCAATAATTCACCCCTCCACTTT. The chain is built from TRBV6-5 and TRBJ1-6, with 7 bases fitting TRBD1. J gave up 5 bases and V 2 bases, and 3 bases lay outside the gene matches. Per the germline V gene, CDR1 is MNHEY and CDR2 is SVGAGI. CDR3 size: 15 residues.

CDR3 sequence: CASSVGRGSGEKLFF. CDR3 nucleotides: TGTGCCAGCAGCGTAGGACGGGGTAGTGGGGAAAAACTGTTTTTT. The chain carries TRBV9 and TRBJ1-4; D ambiguous. The germline CDR1 and CDR2 sequences are SGDLS and YYNGEE. Trimming removed 0 bases at V and 8 bases at J, with 14 bases between. This CDR3 spans 15 amino acids.

The rearrangement uses TRBV7-9 and TRBJ2-2; 10 bases fit TRBD1. This CDR3 is built from 18 residues. Germline CDR1 is SEHNR and CDR2 is FQNEAQ (reference sequence). V shed 5 bases, J shed 1 base, and the junction held 10 bases outside the gene matches. For the CDR3, the DNA is TGTGCCAGCAGCCCCGGACAGGGGGAAATTAGGAACACCGGGGAGCTGTTTTTT. This codes for CASSPGQGEIRNTGELFF.

The chain uses TRBV5-1 and TRBJ2-3, with 10 bases identical to TRBD1. Germline CDR1 reads SGHRS; CDR2 reads YFSETQ. V lost 3 bases, J lost 0 bases, and 4 bases stayed unmatched. This CDR3 comprises 16 residues. For the CDR3, the DNA is TGCGCCAGCAGCTGGAGGACAGGGGGAAGCACAGATACGCAGTATTTT. It is translated as CASSWRTGGSTDTQYF.